One sample yielded the 30 T cell receptor beta chains listed below, sequenced in a study of shared clonotypes between healthy human individuals. Sequenced by immunoSEQ multiplex PCR; TCRdb stores in-frame clones only, minus some. The sample includes a few million clones, just over 90% seen only once; the top ten take around 0.4%. The sample was naive CD4+ T cells from PBMCs. Subset described: CD45RA+ positively selected. Receptors were obtained from a man between 18 and 29 years old in good health. Some clones in this sample may be carry-over from other donors' samples.

The chain joins TRBV5-1 to TRBJ2-2; 9 nucleotides match TRBD1. The CDR3 totals 13 residues. The V gene end was trimmed by 7 bases and the J gene end by 4 bases; junction bases not matched to a gene: 2. Germline V lookup: CDR1 SGHRS, CDR2 YFSETQ. Written as DNA, the CDR3 is TGCGCCAGCGGACAGGGGTCCACCGGGGAGCTGTTTTTT. Translation gives CASGQGSTGELFF.

The chain uses TRBV11-2 and TRBJ2-7, with 12 bases matching TRBD2. From germline, CDR1 is SGHAT and CDR2 FQNNGV. V gave up 7 bases and J gave up 3 bases; unmatched junction bases: 7. The CDR3 has 15 residues. This chain's CDR3 is CASTGGLAGFYEQYF. The CDR3 DNA follows: TGTGCCAGCACCGGCGGACTAGCGGGGTTCTACGAGCAGTACTTC.

This clone appeared a few times. The V and J genes are TRBV7-2 and TRBJ1-1, with a possible D match to TRBD1 (5 bases). In germline, CDR1 is SGHTA, CDR2 FQGNSA. The V and J ends lost 1 base and 8 bases respectively, with 8 bases between them. CDR3 length: 12 amino acids. The CDR3 here is CASSLGGLEAFF. CDR3 DNA sequence: TGTGCCAGCAGCTTAGGGGGACTAGAAGCTTTCTTT.

The chain combines TRBV28 with TRBJ1-4, with TRBD1 identical over 9 bases. V trimming: 5 bases; J trimming: 8 bases; junction bases outside the gene matches: 9. The V gene's germline CDR1 is MDHEN and CDR2 SYDVKM. The CDR3 has 15 amino acids. The CDR3 loop is CASSTNRGRQEKLFF. The CDR3 region has the DNA TGTGCCAGCAGTACAAACAGGGGGCGCCAGGAAAAACTGTTTTTT.

This clone turned up a few times. The genes are TRBV4-2 and TRBJ1-4, with a tentative D call TRBD1 (5 bases). Between the trimmed V and J ends, which lost 3 bases and 10 bases, there was a span of 24 bases. This CDR3 is 17 amino acids long. Germline loops: CDR1 LGHNA, CDR2 YNFKEQ. The CDR3 reads CASSHRERPDLVGKLFF. The CDR3 DNA follows: TGTGCCAGCAGCCACAGGGAACGGCCGGACTTAGTCGGAAAACTGTTTTTT.

The V gene is TRBV30, the J gene TRBJ2-1; possibly TRBD2 for D (5 bases). CDR1 and CDR2 from the germline V gene are GTSNPN and SVGIG (reference sequence). Trimming removed 1 base at V and 7 bases at J, with 5 bases between. CDR3 size: 11 residues. The CDR3 sequence is CAWSERNEQFF. The CDR3 DNA reads TGTGCCTGGAGTGAGCGGAATGAGCAGTTCTTC.

The rearrangement joins TRBV19 to TRBJ1-5, with D unclear. This CDR3 has 16 amino acids. Germline V CDR1 and CDR2: LNHDA, SQIVND (reference sequence). V was pared by 1 base and J by 3 bases, with 13 bases between. The CDR3 DNA reads TGTGCCAGTAGTATAGCACCGAAAACAGCCAATCAGCCCCAGCATTTT. Amino acids: CASSIAPKTANQPQHF.

The chain links TRBV6-1 to TRBJ2-1, with no clear D. Per germline, CDR1 MNHNS and CDR2 SASEGT. CDR3 length: 12 amino acids. Trimming cost V 6 bases and J 4 bases, with 7 bases left between them. CDR3 nucleotide sequence: TGTGCCAGCAGCGACATTTACAATGAGCAGTTCTTC. It specifies CASSDIYNEQFF.

The J gene is TRBJ2-1, the V gene TRBV14; D unclear. Deletions cut 1 base from V and 15 bases from J, with 19 bases between. CDR3 length: 14 residues. Germline lookup yields CDR1 SGHDN and CDR2 FVKESK. CDR3 nucleotide sequence: TGTGCCAGCAGCCAAGGAGTCATTCCCGGTGCGAGGTTCTTC. This codes for CASSQGVIPGARFF.

The rearrangement links TRBV9 to TRBJ2-2; 13 bases map to TRBD2. The germline CDR1 and CDR2 sequences are SGDLS and YYNGEE. Trimming removed 4 bases from V and 3 bases from J; junction bases left unmatched: 3. The CDR3 is 16 residues long. The DNA of the CDR3 is TGTGCCAGCAGCAGGGGACTAGCGGGATACACCGGGGAGCTGTTTTTT. This sequence encodes CASSRGLAGYTGELFF.

The rearrangement links TRBV4-1 to TRBJ2-3; D is possibly TRBD1 or TRBD2 (5 bases each). V lost 2 bases and J 2 bases, leaving 17 bases between the germline ends. CDR1 and CDR2 (germline): MGHRA, YSYEKL. There are 17 residues in the CDR3. The CDR3 DNA reads as TGCGCCAGCAGCCAAACGAGGACACCTAGCTTCACAGATACGCAGTATTTT. Translation: CASSQTRTPSFTDTQYF.

The chain links TRBV10-3 to TRBJ2-1; TRBD1 agrees at 7 bases. Per germline, CDR1 ENHRY and CDR2 SYGVKD. J gave up 5 bases and V 4 bases, and 2 bases lay outside the gene matches. CDR3 length: 13 residues. CDR3 loop: CAISGTGNNEQFF. Written as DNA, the CDR3 is TGTGCCATCAGTGGGACAGGTAACAATGAGCAGTTCTTC.

The CDR3 reads CASSVGIAADTQYF. The CDR3 bases are TGTGCCAGCAGCGTAGGGATAGCGGCAGATACGCAGTATTTT. V and J are TRBV9 and TRBJ2-3; maybe TRBD2 (6 bases). This CDR3 is 14 amino acids long. CDR1 is SGDLS, CDR2 YYNGEE, per germline. The V end lost 0 bases, the J end lost 4 bases, and 9 bases lay between the germline ends.

The chain carries TRBV4-3 and TRBJ2-7, with D tentatively TRBD2 (6 bases). CDR1 is LGHNA, CDR2 YSLEER, per germline. The V and J ends lost 0 bases and 10 bases respectively, with 16 bases between them. This CDR3 spans 14 amino acids. The chain's CDR3 is CASSQEGGVGRQYF. The CDR3 DNA follows: TGCGCCAGCAGCCAAGAGGGCGGGGTGGGACGCCAGTACTTC.

The chain uses TRBV29-1 and TRBJ2-7; maybe TRBD2 (6 bases). The germline CDR1 and CDR2 sequences are SQVTM and ANQGSEA. This CDR3 contains 13 residues. The V and J ends lost 5 bases and 6 bases respectively, with 17 bases between them. CDR3 DNA: TGCAGCGTTCGATTCACCGGGGACTTCGAGCAGTACTTC. It codes for CSVRFTGDFEQYF.

CDR3 sequence: CASSPPEYETQYF. In DNA, the CDR3 is TGTGCCAGCTCACCACCCGAGTACGAGACCCAGTACTTC. The chain recombines TRBV18 with TRBJ2-5; D not resolved. The CDR3 has 13 amino acids. Germline values: CDR1 KGHSH, CDR2 LQKENI. V lost 0 bases, J lost 5 bases, and 7 bases lay in between.

This chain uses TRBV28 with TRBJ2-2; TRBD1 might be the D (6 bases). Trimming stripped 6 bases from V and 7 bases from J, with 18 bases between. Germline V CDR1 and CDR2: MDHEN, SYDVKM. The CDR3 length is 15 residues. DNA for the CDR3: TGTGCCAGCAGCAAGGCGAGGGGGTTGGACGGGGAGCTGTTTTTT. Its translation: CASSKARGLDGELFF.

The J gene is TRBJ1-1, the V gene TRBV18; D is possibly TRBD1 (6 bases). The germline V and J ends were trimmed by 2 bases and 1 base, with 8 bases remaining between them. The CDR3 is 14 residues long. Per the germline V gene, CDR1 is KGHSH and CDR2 is LQKENI. CDR3 in DNA: TGTGCCAGCTCACCATGGGACAAGAACACTGAAGCTTTCTTT. Protein: CASSPWDKNTEAFF.

This clone has only one observation. The chain couples TRBV28 to TRBJ1-2; the D gene is possibly TRBD1 (6 bases). CDR1 is MDHEN, CDR2 SYDVKM, per germline. This CDR3 is 13 amino acids long. Trimming took 8 bases from V and 7 from J, leaving 17 bases between them. The CDR3 loop reads CASGLLTGIGYTF. CDR3 sequence (DNA): TGTGCCAGCGGACTCCTGACAGGTATTGGCTACACCTTC.

The rearrangement uses TRBV30 and TRBJ2-2; no definite D call. The V gene's germline CDR1 is GTSNPN and CDR2 SVGIG (reference sequence). Trimming took 7 bases from V and 2 from J, leaving 11 bases between them. This CDR3 contains 13 residues. DNA for the CDR3: TGTGCCTACAACACTCAAAACACCGGGGAGCTGTTTTTT. Its protein product is CAYNTQNTGELFF. Together with reference TRBV30 and TRBJ2-2, the CDR3 gives the full variable domain: SQTIHQWPATLVQPVGSPLSLECTVEGTSNPNLYWYRQAAGRGLQLLFYSVGIGQISSEVPQNLSASRPQDRQFILSSKKLLLSDSGFYLCAYNTQNTGELFFGEGSRLTVL.

The rearrangement uses TRBV7-2 and TRBJ2-2; 13 nucleotides align to TRBD2. CDR3 size: 16 residues. With 9 bases clipped from V and 0 bases from J, the junction kept 4 bases outside the gene matches. Germline V gene data show CDR1 as SGHTA and CDR2 as FQGNSA. The CDR3 loop is CARLAGGPTNTGELFF. The CDR3, as DNA: TGTGCCAGACTAGCGGGAGGGCCGACGAACACCGGGGAGCTGTTTTTT.

The rearrangement joins TRBV5-6 to TRBJ1-2, with TRBD1 matching 10 bases. V lost 1 base to trimming and J lost 4 bases; unmatched junction nucleotides: 7. This CDR3 comprises 16 residues. Germline values: CDR1 SGHDT, CDR2 YYEEEE. The CDR3 nucleotides read TGTGCCAGCAGCTTGAGGGGACAGGGGCTAACCTATGGCTACACCTTC. Its translation is CASSLRGQGLTYGYTF.

V usage is TRBV5-1 and J usage is TRBJ1-3; possible D gene TRBD1, 5 bases. V lost 4 bases, J lost 2 bases, and 13 bases lay in between. CDR1 SGHRS and CDR2 YFSETQ come from the germline V gene. The CDR3 runs 15 residues. The CDR3 DNA follows: TGCGCCAGCAGCCCTGGGGGGGTTCCTGGAAACACCATATATTTT. This codes for CASSPGGVPGNTIYF.

The V gene is TRBV7-9, the J gene TRBJ1-1; 8 bases line up with TRBD1. The CDR3 length is 14 residues. The V segment lost 5 bases and the J segment 3 bases; nucleotides outside the gene matches: 5. Germline V gene lookup returns CDR1 SEHNR and CDR2 FQNEAQ (reference sequence). CDR3 residues: CASSPDRVHTEAFF. The CDR3 region has the DNA TGTGCCAGCAGCCCGGACAGGGTGCACACTGAAGCTTTCTTT.

V is TRBV28 and J is TRBJ2-1, with no clear D. The CDR3 covers 12 residues. The V and J ends lost 8 bases and 7 bases respectively, with 12 bases between them. Looked up from germline, CDR1 is MDHEN and CDR2 is SYDVKM. CDR3 nucleotides: TGTGCCAGCGGATTGAGCAGGAATGAGCAGTTCTTC. Residues: CASGLSRNEQFF.

In this sample, this clone turned up once. V gene TRBV5-1 combines with J gene TRBJ2-2; 7 bases match TRBD2. CDR3 length equals 15 residues. V lost 0 bases, J lost 7 bases, and 6 bases stayed unmatched. Germline CDR1 and CDR2: SGHRS and YFSETQ. DNA for the CDR3: TGCGCCAGCAGCTTGGGGGCGGGAGAGTTCGGGGAGCTGTTTTTT. This translates into CASSLGAGEFGELFF.

CDR3 sequence reads: CASSLARQAGEAFF. The DNA of the CDR3 is TGCGCCAGCAGCTTGGCCCGGCAGGCTGGTGAAGCTTTCTTT. The V call is TRBV5-1, the J call TRBJ1-1; D uncertain. The germline V gene encodes CDR1 SGHRS and CDR2 YFSETQ. There are 14 residues in the CDR3. V gave up 0 bases and J gave up 7 bases, with 13 bases separating them. Complete variable domain (other parts from reference TRBV5-1 and TRBJ1-1): KAGVTQTPRYLIKTRGQQVTLSCSPISGHRSVSWYQQTPGQGLQFLFEYFSETQRNKGNFPGRFSGRQFSNSRSEMNVSTLELGDSALYLCASSLARQAGEAFFGQGTRLTVV.

J is TRBJ1-1 and V is TRBV5-5; 7 bases agree with TRBD1. The CDR3 sequence is 14 residues long. Germline V lookup: CDR1 SGHKS, CDR2 YYEKEE (reference sequence). V trimming: 2 bases; J trimming: 2 bases; junction bases outside the gene matches: 3. Here the CDR3 DNA reads TGTGCCAGCAGCTTAGGACAGGTCAACACTGAAGCTTTCTTT. Translating gives CASSLGQVNTEAFF.

This clone was observed once. The chain joins TRBV27 to TRBJ2-5; D is ambiguous. This CDR3 comprises 16 residues. Germline V gene sequence: CDR1 MNHEY, CDR2 SMNVEV (reference sequence). V lost 0 bases and J 2 bases, leaving 13 bases between the germline ends. The CDR3 nucleotides read TGTGCCAGCAGTTTATCGGGTTTATGGATGCAAGAGACCCAGTACTTC. It is translated as CASSLSGLWMQETQYF.

In DNA, the CDR3 is TGTGCCAGCAGTTACGATACAGCCGGGGAGCTGTTTTTT. Amino acid sequence: CASSYDTAGELFF. V is TRBV6-5 and J is TRBJ2-2; D is ambiguous. V shed 2 bases and J shed 6 bases, with 7 bases lying between them. The CDR3 totals 13 residues. The germline CDR1 and CDR2 sequences are MNHEY and SVGAGI.